Presented here are 16 T cell receptor beta chains from one specimen sequenced in a study of a mutant IDH1 vaccine in newly diagnosed glioma. Method: immunoSEQ multiplex PCR; TCRdb's copy keeps in-frame clones and lacks some. The sample includes tens of thousands of clones, approximately 86% seen only once; the top ten take around 2.9%. Time point meaning: baseline, week 1 (first vaccination visit). The treatment denotes: pre-vaccination baseline after standard-of-care therapy. The specimen comprised PBMCs, sampled from a glioma patient treated with radiotherapy, temozolomide or both. These receptor sequences come from a man aged 25 to 45 with glioma.

J is TRBJ2-7 and V is TRBV9; TRBD1 matches 7 bases. The trim removed 3 bases at V and 6 bases at J, leaving 9 bases unmatched. There are 14 residues in the CDR3. Germline assignment: CDR1 SGDLS and CDR2 YYNGEE. The CDR3, as DNA: TGTGCCAGCAGCGCTCGAGACAGGGTTGGCGAGCAGTACTTC. It encodes CASSARDRVGEQYF.

A single count supports this clone. This chain links TRBV6-5 with TRBJ1-2; possibly TRBD1 for D (6 bases). The ends were cut back, 0 bases at V and 8 bases at J, with 19 bases in the middle. The germline V gene has CDR1 MNHEY and CDR2 SVGAGI. The CDR3 is 16 residues long. The CDR3 bases are TGTGCCAGCAGTTACTCGACTAGGGGGGGTTTTAGCGGCTACACCTTC. Protein product: CASSYSTRGGFSGYTF.

This chain uses TRBV19 with TRBJ2-2; D is unresolved. The CDR3 totals 13 residues. The germline CDR1 and CDR2 sequences are LNHDA and SQIVND (reference sequence). Trimming shortened V by 5 bases and J by 6 bases, and 10 bases separated the two germline ends. In nucleotides, the CDR3 is TGTGCCAGTAGTCCGACAACCCCCGGGGAGCTGTTTTTT. Protein sequence: CASSPTTPGELFF.

V usage is TRBV6-1 and J usage is TRBJ1-5; 9 bases agree with TRBD1. The germline gives CDR1 MNHNS, CDR2 SASEGT. This CDR3 spans 16 amino acids. After removal of 4 bases from V and 1 base from J, the junction contained 5 bases not matched to a gene. The CDR3: CASSALTGGSNQPQHF. DNA of the CDR3: TGTGCCAGCAGTGCCTTAACAGGGGGCAGCAATCAGCCCCAGCATTTT.

This sequence joins TRBV5-1 and TRBJ2-7; 8 bases align to TRBD2. From germline, CDR1 is SGHRS and CDR2 YFSETQ. Trimming took 0 bases from V and 2 from J; bases not matched to a gene: 7. This CDR3 spans 16 amino acids. The CDR3, as DNA: TGCGCCAGCAGCTTGGCCGTTGGCGGGGGGCCCTACGAGCAGTACTTC. It yields the protein CASSLAVGGGPYEQYF.

The V gene is TRBV2, the J gene TRBJ1-2; 7 bases map to TRBD1. Germline assignment: CDR1 SNHLY and CDR2 FYNNEI. The CDR3 covers 13 residues. The J segment lost 6 bases and the V segment lost 2 bases, leaving 3 bases of the junction unmatched. The CDR3 is CASSESQGDGYTF. As DNA, the CDR3 is TGTGCCAGCAGTGAAAGTCAGGGGGATGGCTACACCTTC.

This chain joins TRBV6-1 and TRBJ2-7; D remains unclear. CDR3 length equals 13 residues. Germline V gives CDR1 MNHNS, CDR2 SASEGT. V lost 7 bases and J 0 bases, leaving 10 bases between the germline ends. The CDR3 DNA follows: TGTGCCAGCATCGAAAGGCACTCCTACGAGCAGTACTTC. Its translation is CASIERHSYEQYF.

V and J are TRBV5-1 and TRBJ2-3; 7 bases agree with TRBD2. V lost 8 bases to trimming and J lost 0 bases; unmatched junction nucleotides: 3. Germline V CDR1 and CDR2: SGHRS, YFSETQ. The CDR3 spans 13 residues. CDR3 amino acids: CASGEGSTDTQYF. In DNA form, the CDR3 reads TGCGCCAGTGGGGAGGGTAGCACAGATACGCAGTATTTT.

The chain is built from TRBV29-1 and TRBJ2-1; 9 positions match TRBD2. This CDR3 contains 13 residues. Germline V lookup: CDR1 SQVTM, CDR2 ANQGSEA. The junction had 4 bases not matched to a gene; V was cut back by 6 bases and J by 4 bases. The CDR3 loop reads CSVSGGLYNEQFF. CDR3 bases: TGCAGCGTGAGCGGGGGGTTATACAATGAGCAGTTCTTC.

In its sample, this clone is medium-sized. The chain recombines TRBV19 with TRBJ1-5; a weak D match, TRBD1 (6 bases). Germline CDR1 and CDR2: LNHDA and SQIVND (reference sequence). The CDR3 sequence is 13 residues long. V was cut by 9 bases and J by 6 bases, with 15 bases left in between. The CDR3 region has the DNA TGTGCCAGCACCGGGACAATTGGTCAGCCCCAGCATTTT. Protein product: CASTGTIGQPQHF.

This chain connects TRBV5-1 to TRBJ1-2; D not certain. The CDR3 is 13 amino acids. The V gene lost 0 bases and the J gene lost 2 bases, with 5 bases spanning the gap. The germline gives CDR1 SGHRS, CDR2 YFSETQ. The CDR3 protein is CASSLDVNYGYTF. CDR3 in DNA: TGCGCCAGCAGCTTGGACGTAAACTATGGCTACACCTTC.

There are a few counts of this clone. V and J are TRBV11-2 and TRBJ1-4; no definite D call. Trimming took 3 bases from V and 3 from J, leaving 2 bases between them. Germline V gene data show CDR1 as SGHAT and CDR2 as FQNNGV. The CDR3 is 12 amino acids. The CDR3 here is CASSFANEKLFF. The CDR3, as DNA: TGTGCCAGCAGCTTCGCTAATGAAAAACTGTTTTTT.

This clone was found a few times. The chain joins TRBV27 to TRBJ1-1; D gene uncertain. The CDR3 length is 14 residues. The ends were cut back, 3 bases at V and 0 bases at J, with 8 bases in the middle. Germline V gives CDR1 MNHEY, CDR2 SMNVEV (reference sequence). The CDR3 sequence is CASSLTAMNTEAFF. Here the CDR3 DNA reads TGTGCCAGCAGTTTGACGGCTATGAACACTGAAGCTTTCTTT.

The rearrangement joins TRBV25-1 to TRBJ2-7; D not certain. The ends were cut back, 2 bases at V and 5 bases at J, with 13 bases in the middle. CDR1 and CDR2 (germline): MGHDK, SYGVNS. The CDR3 totals 14 residues. The CDR3 loop is CASSERWHQNEQYF. As DNA, the CDR3 is TGTGCCAGCAGTGAAAGATGGCACCAGAACGAGCAGTACTTC.

This clone was recorded a few times. The V and J genes are TRBV30 and TRBJ1-1; D gene unclear. The germline V gene encodes CDR1 GTSNPN and CDR2 SVGIG (reference sequence). Trimming stripped 0 bases from V and 3 bases from J, with 8 bases between. This CDR3 spans 13 amino acids. The CDR3 DNA is TGTGCCTGGAGTGTATCGACTCACACTGAAGCTTTCTTT. This codes for CAWSVSTHTEAFF.

The chain links TRBV7-9 to TRBJ2-4; D remains ambiguous. Trimming took off 5 bases at V and 7 bases at J, with 12 bases between the two ends. The length of the CDR3 is 13 residues. Germline loops: CDR1 SEHNR, CDR2 FQNEAQ (reference sequence). DNA for the CDR3: TGTGCCAGCAGCCCCCCGACGCGGAACATTCAGTACTTC. It encodes CASSPPTRNIQYF. The full variable domain, rest sourced from reference TRBV7-9 and TRBJ2-4, is DTGVSQNPRHKITKRGQNVTFRCDPISEHNRLYWYRQTLGQGPEFLTYFQNEAQLEKSRLLSDRFSAERPKGSFSTLEIQRTEQGDSAMYLCASSPPTRNIQYFGAGTRLSVL.